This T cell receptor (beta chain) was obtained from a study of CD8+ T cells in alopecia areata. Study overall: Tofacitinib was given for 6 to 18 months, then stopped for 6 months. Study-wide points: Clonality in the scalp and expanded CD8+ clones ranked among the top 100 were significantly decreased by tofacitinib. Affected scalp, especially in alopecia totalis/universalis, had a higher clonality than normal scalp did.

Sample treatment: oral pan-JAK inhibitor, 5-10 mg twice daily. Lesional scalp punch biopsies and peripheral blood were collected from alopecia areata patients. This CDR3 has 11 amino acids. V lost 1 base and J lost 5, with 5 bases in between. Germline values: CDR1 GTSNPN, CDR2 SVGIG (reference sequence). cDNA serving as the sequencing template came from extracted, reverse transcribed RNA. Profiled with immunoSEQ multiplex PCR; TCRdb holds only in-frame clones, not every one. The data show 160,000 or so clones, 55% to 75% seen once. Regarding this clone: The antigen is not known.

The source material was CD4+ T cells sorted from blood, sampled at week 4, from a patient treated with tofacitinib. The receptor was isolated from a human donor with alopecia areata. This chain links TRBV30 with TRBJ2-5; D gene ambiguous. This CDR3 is CAWSERETQYF. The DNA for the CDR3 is TGTGCCTGGAGTGAGAGGGAGACCCAGTACTTC. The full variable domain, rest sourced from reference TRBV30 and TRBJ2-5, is SQTIHQWPATLVQPVGSPLSLECTVEGTSNPNLYWYRQAAGRGLQLLFYSVGIGQISSEVPQNLSASRPQDRQFILSSKKLLLSDSGFYLCAWSERETQYFGPGTRLLVL.